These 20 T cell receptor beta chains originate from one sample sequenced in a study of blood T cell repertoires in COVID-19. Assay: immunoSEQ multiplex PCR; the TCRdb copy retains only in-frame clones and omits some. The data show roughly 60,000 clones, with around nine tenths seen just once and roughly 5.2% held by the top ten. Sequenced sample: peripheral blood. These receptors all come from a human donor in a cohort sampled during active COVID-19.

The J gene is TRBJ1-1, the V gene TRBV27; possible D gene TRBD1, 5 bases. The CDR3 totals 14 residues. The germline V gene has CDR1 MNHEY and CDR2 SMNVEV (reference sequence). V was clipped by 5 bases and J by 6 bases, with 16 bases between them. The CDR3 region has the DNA TGTGCCAGCAGTACCCTCGGAGGGGCCCCTGAAGCTTTCTTT. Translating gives CASSTLGGAPEAFF.

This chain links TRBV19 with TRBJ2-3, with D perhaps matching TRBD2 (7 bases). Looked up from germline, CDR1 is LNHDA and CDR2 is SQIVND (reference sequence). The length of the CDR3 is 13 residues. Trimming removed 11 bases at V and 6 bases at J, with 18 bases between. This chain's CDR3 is CAAKGGDADTQYF. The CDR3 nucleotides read TGTGCCGCAAAGGGGGGGGATGCGGATACGCAGTATTTT. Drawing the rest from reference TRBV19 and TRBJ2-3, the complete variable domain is DGGITQSPKYLFRKEGQNVTLSCEQNLNHDAMYWYRQDPGQGLRLIYYSQIVNDFQKGDIAEGYSVSREKKESFPLTVTSAQKNPTAFYLCAAKGGDADTQYFGPGTRLTVL.

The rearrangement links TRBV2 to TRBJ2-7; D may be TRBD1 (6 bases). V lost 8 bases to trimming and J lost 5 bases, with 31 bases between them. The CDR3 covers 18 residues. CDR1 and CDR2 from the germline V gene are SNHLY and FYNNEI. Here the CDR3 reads CASPPGPGTGTRIHEQYF. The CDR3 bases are TGTGCCAGCCCACCAGGCCCAGGCACCGGGACAAGGATCCACGAGCAGTACTTC.

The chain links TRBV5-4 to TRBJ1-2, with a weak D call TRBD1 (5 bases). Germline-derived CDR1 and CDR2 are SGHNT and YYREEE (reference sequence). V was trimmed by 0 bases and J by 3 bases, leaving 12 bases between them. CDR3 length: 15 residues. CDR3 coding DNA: TGTGCCAGCAGCTTGGATGTAGGGGCGGACTATGGCTACACCTTC. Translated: CASSLDVGADYGYTF.

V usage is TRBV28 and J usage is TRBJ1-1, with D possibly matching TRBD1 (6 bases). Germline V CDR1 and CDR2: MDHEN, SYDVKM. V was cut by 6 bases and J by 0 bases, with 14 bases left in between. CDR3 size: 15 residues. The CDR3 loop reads CASSPPTGMNTEAFF. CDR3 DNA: TGTGCCAGCAGCCCCCCCACAGGGATGAACACTGAAGCTTTCTTT.

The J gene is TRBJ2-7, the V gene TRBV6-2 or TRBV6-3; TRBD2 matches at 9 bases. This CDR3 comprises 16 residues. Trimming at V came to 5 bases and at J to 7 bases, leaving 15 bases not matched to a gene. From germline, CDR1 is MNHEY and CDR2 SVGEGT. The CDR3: CASSPDAPYLAGEQYF. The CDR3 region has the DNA TGTGCCAGCAGTCCCGATGCGCCGTATCTAGCGGGGGAGCAGTACTTC.

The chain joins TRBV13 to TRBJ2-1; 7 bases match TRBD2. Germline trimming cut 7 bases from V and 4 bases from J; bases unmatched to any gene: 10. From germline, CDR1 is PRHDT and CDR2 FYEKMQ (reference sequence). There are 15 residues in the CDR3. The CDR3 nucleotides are TGTGCCAGCACAGCGGGGCGGGGCGGATACAATGAGCAGTTCTTC. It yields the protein CASTAGRGGYNEQFF.

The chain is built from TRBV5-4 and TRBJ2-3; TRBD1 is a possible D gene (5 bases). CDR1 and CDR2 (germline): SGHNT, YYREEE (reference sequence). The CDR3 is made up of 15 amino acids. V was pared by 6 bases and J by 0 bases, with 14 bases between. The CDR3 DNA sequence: TGTGCCAGCACCCCCCTGGGGCCCAGCACAGATACGCAGTATTTT. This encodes CASTPLGPSTDTQYF.

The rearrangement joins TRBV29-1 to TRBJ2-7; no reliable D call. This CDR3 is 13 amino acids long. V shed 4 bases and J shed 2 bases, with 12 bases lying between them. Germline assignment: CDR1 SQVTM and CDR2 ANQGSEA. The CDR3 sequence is CSVAPRYTYEQYF. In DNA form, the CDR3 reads TGCAGCGTTGCCCCCAGATACACCTACGAGCAGTACTTC.

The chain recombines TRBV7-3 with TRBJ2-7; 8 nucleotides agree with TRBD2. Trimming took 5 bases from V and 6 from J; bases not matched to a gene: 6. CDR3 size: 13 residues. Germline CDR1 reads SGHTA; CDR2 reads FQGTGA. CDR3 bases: TGTGCCAGCAGCCCAATCCGGGGGGGCGAGCAGTACTTC. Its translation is CASSPIRGGEQYF.

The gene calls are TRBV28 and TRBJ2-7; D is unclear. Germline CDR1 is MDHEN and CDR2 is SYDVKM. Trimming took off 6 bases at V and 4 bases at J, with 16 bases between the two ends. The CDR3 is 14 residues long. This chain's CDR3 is CASSLDSALYEQYF. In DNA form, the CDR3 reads TGTGCCAGCAGCCTTGACTCAGCCCTTTACGAGCAGTACTTC.

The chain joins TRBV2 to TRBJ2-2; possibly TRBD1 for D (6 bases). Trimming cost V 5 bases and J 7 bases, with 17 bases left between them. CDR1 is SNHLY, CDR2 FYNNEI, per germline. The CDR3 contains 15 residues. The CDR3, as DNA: TGTGCCAGCAGTAACCGGGACATTCAAATCGGGGAGCTGTTTTTT. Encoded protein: CASSNRDIQIGELFF.

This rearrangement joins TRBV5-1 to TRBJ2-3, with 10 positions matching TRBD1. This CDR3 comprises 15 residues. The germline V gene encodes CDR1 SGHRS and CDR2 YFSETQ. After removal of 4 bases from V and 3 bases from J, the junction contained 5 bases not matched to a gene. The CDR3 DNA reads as TGCGCCAGCAGCCCGGGACAGGGGTTAACAGATACGCAGTATTTT. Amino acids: CASSPGQGLTDTQYF.

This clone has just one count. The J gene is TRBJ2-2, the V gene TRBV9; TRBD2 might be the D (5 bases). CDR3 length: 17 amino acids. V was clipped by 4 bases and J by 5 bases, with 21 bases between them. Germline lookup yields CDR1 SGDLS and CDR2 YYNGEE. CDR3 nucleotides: TGTGCCAGCAGCCAAGGCCTAGCCGGAAGGCGGACCGGGGAGCTGTTTTTT. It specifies CASSQGLAGRRTGELFF.

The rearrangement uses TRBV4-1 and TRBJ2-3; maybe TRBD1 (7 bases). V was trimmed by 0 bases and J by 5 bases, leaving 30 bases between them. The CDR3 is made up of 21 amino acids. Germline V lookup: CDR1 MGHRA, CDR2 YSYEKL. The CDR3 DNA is TGCGCCAGCAGCCAAGAACGGGGACAGAGTTTGGTCGGGACTCCCCGAGATACGCAGTATTTT. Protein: CASSQERGQSLVGTPRDTQYF.

The DNA for the CDR3 is TGTGCCAGCACCCCCGGGACAGGGGGCTACAATGAGCAGTTCTTC. The encoded protein is CASTPGTGGYNEQFF. The rearrangement links TRBV27 to TRBJ2-1; 11 bases are a match to TRBD1. CDR3 length: 15 amino acids. In germline, CDR1 is MNHEY, CDR2 SMNVEV (reference sequence). V was pared by 7 bases and J by 3 bases, with 5 bases of the junction left unmatched.

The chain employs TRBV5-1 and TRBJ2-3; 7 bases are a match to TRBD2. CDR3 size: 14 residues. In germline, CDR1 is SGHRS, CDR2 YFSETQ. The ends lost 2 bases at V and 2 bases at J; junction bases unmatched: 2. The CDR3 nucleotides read TGCGCCAGCAGCTTCCAGCGGGACACAGATACGCAGTATTTT. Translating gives CASSFQRDTDTQYF.

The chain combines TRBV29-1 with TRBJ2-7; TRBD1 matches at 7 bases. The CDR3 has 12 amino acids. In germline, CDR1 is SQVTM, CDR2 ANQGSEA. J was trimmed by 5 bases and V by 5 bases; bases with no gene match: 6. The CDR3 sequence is CSVRTGSNEQYF. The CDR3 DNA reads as TGCAGCGTTCGGACAGGTTCGAACGAGCAGTACTTC.

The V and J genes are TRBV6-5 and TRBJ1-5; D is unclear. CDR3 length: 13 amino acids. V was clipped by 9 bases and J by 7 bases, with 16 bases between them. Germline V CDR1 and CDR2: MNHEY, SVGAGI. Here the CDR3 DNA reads TGTGCCAGTCACCCACGTGTAGAGCAGCCCCAGCATTTT. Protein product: CASHPRVEQPQHF.

The CDR3 DNA sequence: TGCGCCAGCAGACCGGGACAGGGGTCCAGAGTGGGCACCATATATTTT. Its translation is CASRPGQGSRVGTIYF. V usage is TRBV4-1 and J usage is TRBJ1-3; 10 bases are a match to TRBD1. Germline V gene data show CDR1 as MGHRA and CDR2 as YSYEKL. The CDR3 contains 16 residues. V dropped 6 bases and J dropped 9; count of bases not matched to a gene: 14.